The 16 T cell receptor beta chains presented below share a single source sample, sequenced in a study of blood T cells in healthy people across ages. A second roughly 6 to 12 cycle PCR used barcoded and J-beta primers. Each CDR3 protein is one row after TCRdb ran MiXCR on the 5' RACE reads. The data hold about 800,000 distinct CDR3 sequences, with about half observed a single time. Sequencing was done on a sample of blood. These receptor sequences come from a man older than 75 in good health.

The chain couples TRBV20-1 to TRBJ2-4; 9 bases align to TRBD2. TRBJ2-7 explains the end of the DNA better; the J call may be wrong. Per the germline V gene, CDR1 is DFQATT and CDR2 is SNEGSKA (reference sequence). CDR3 length equals 13 residues. The CDR3 reads CSARDLAGNEQYF. As DNA, the CDR3 is TGCAGTGCTAGAGATCTAGCGGGGAACGAGCAGTACTTC.

V usage is TRBV20-1 and J usage is TRBJ1-1; TRBD1 matches at 9 bases. Unmatched junction bases numbered 4, after V lost 3 bases and J lost 5 bases. The CDR3 loop spans 13 amino acids. Germline-derived CDR1 and CDR2 are DFQATT and SNEGSKA (reference sequence). Here the CDR3 reads CSARDRGKTEAFF. Written as DNA, the CDR3 is TGCAGTGCTAGGGACAGGGGAAAAACTGAAGCTTTCTTT.

This clonotype was seen only once. CDR3 nucleotide sequence: TGTGCCAGCAGTCACCGCCCGAGGCAGGGCGGGACCTCCTACGAGCAGTACTTC. It codes for CASSHRPRQGGTSYEQYF. This chain joins TRBV13 and TRBJ2-7; D perhaps matches TRBD2 (6 bases). The CDR3 spans 18 residues. Germline values: CDR1 PRHDT, CDR2 FYEKMQ (reference sequence). V was pared by 6 bases and J by 0 bases, with 24 bases between.

The V gene is TRBV29-1, the J gene TRBJ2-3; maybe TRBD2 (5 bases). The V end was cut by 6 bases, the J end by 0 bases, with 13 bases between. This CDR3 contains 14 residues. Germline V lookup: CDR1 SQVTM, CDR2 ANQGSEA. The CDR3 DNA reads as TGCAGCGTCAGGCGGGCGGATAGCACAGATACGCAGTATTTT. Amino acid sequence: CSVRRADSTDTQYF.

The chain has TRBV9 and TRBJ2-5; D is possibly TRBD2 (6 bases). CDR1 and CDR2 (germline): SGDLS, YYNGEE. There are 15 residues in the CDR3. V lost 3 bases to trimming and J lost 4 bases, with 16 bases between them. The DNA for the CDR3 is TGTGCCAGCAGCGGGGGGACGGGAGTGAGAGAGACCCAGTACTTC. As protein: CASSGGTGVRETQYF.

V and J are TRBV7-3 and TRBJ2-1; D is perhaps TRBD1 or TRBD2 (5 bases each). Trimming took 1 base from V and 5 from J, leaving 21 bases between them. This CDR3 spans 18 amino acids. Looked up from germline, CDR1 is SGHTA and CDR2 is FQGTGA. The chain's CDR3 is CASSLNVLGPGQDNEQFF. CDR3 coding DNA: TGTGCCAGCAGCTTAAATGTTCTGGGACCGGGGCAGGACAATGAGCAGTTCTTC.

The table lists this clonotype with a few counts. CDR3 region: CASSPLLRGQETQYF. The CDR3 DNA is TGTGCCAGCAGCCCCCTTCTTAGAGGTCAAGAGACCCAGTACTTC. V is TRBV7-9 and J is TRBJ2-5; D uncertain. Germline-derived CDR1 and CDR2 are SEHNR and FQNEAQ (reference sequence). The CDR3 consists of 15 residues. Trimming took 5 bases from V and 2 from J, leaving 15 bases between them. Together with reference TRBV7-9 and TRBJ2-5, the CDR3 gives the full variable domain: DTGVSQNPRHKITKRGQNVTFRCDPISEHNRLYWYRQTLGQGPEFLTYFQNEAQLEKSRLLSDRFSAERPKGSFSTLEIQRTEQGDSAMYLCASSPLLRGQETQYFGPGTRLLVL.

This clonotype appeared a few times. V is TRBV6-6 and J is TRBJ2-7; D might be TRBD1 or TRBD2, each matching 5 bases. Germline V gene sequence: CDR1 MNHNY, CDR2 SVGAGI (reference sequence). Trimming took off 6 bases at V and 5 bases at J, with 11 bases between the two ends. The CDR3 extends over 12 amino acids. The CDR3 bases are TGTGCCAGCAGCCATGGGACGGACGAGCAGTACTTC. Translating it yields CASSHGTDEQYF.

The V and J genes are TRBV28 and TRBJ2-6; D remains unclear. Germline-derived CDR1 and CDR2 are MDHEN and SYDVKM. V was shortened by 4 bases and J by 0 bases, with 10 bases between the two germline ends. This CDR3 is 16 amino acids long. CDR3 amino acids: CASSSESISGANVLTF. CDR3 coding DNA: TGTGCCAGCAGTTCCGAGAGTATCTCTGGGGCCAACGTCCTGACTTTC.

This clonotype has ten or more counts. The chain links TRBV4-3 to TRBJ2-5; 16 nucleotides agree with TRBD2. This CDR3 has 17 amino acids. With V trimmed by 4 bases and J by 11 bases, 13 bases remained unmatched. Germline V gene lookup returns CDR1 LGHNA and CDR2 YSLEER. CDR3 amino acids: CASSRGPGTSGRDEQYF. The CDR3 DNA reads as TGCGCCAGCAGCCGCGGACCCGGGACTAGCGGGAGGGATGAGCAGTACTTC.

This clonotype was detected only a few times. This chain joins TRBV6-2 or TRBV6-3 and TRBJ2-3, with 12 bases aligning to TRBD2. The CDR3 sequence is 17 residues long. Germline lookup yields CDR1 MNHEY and CDR2 SVGEGT. The V and J ends lost 0 bases and 0 bases, in that order; junction bases with no gene match: 1. This chain's CDR3 is CASSYSGLAGSTDTQYF. The CDR3 nucleotides read TGTGCCAGCAGTTACTCCGGACTAGCGGGAAGCACAGATACGCAGTATTTT.

This clonotype was seen many times. This rearrangement joins TRBV29-1 to TRBJ2-1; 13 nucleotides match TRBD2. There are 17 residues in the CDR3. After removal of 6 bases from V and 7 bases from J, the junction contained 15 bases not matched to a gene. Germline CDR1 reads SQVTM; CDR2 reads ANQGSEA. The chain's CDR3 is CSVSPEWTSGSNNEQFF. In DNA, the CDR3 is TGCAGCGTCTCTCCTGAATGGACTAGCGGGAGTAATAATGAGCAGTTCTTC.

This clonotype has just a few counts. The chain carries TRBV30 and TRBJ1-6, with unresolved D. The CDR3 extends over 15 amino acids. Per germline, CDR1 GTSNPN and CDR2 SVGIG (reference sequence). V dropped 3 bases and J dropped 7 bases, with 16 bases sitting between them. The CDR3 DNA follows: TGTGCCTGGAGCGTAGAATGGACGGAGAATTCACCCCTCCACTTT. It specifies CAWSVEWTENSPLHF.

A few counts support this clonotype. The chain uses TRBV7-9 and TRBJ2-3; 8 bases map to TRBD2. J was trimmed by 2 bases and V by 1 base; bases with no gene match: 5. This CDR3 spans 16 amino acids. CDR1 and CDR2 from the germline V gene are SEHNR and FQNEAQ (reference sequence). The CDR3 protein is CASSLGSGGPTDTQYF. CDR3 DNA sequence: TGTGCCAGCAGCTTAGGGAGCGGGGGACCCACAGATACGCAGTATTTT. The full variable domain, completed using reference TRBV7-9 and TRBJ2-3, is DTGVSQNPRHKITKRGQNVTFRCDPISEHNRLYWYRQTLGQGPEFLTYFQNEAQLEKSRLLSDRFSAERPKGSFSTLEIQRTEQGDSAMYLCASSLGSGGPTDTQYFGPGTRLTVL.

Details on this clonotype: A much larger clone differs by one base, so this may be a read error. The rearrangement joins TRBV6-2 or TRBV6-3 to TRBJ1-2; 8 bases fit TRBD1. After removal of 2 bases from V and 0 bases from J, the junction contained 5 bases not matched to a gene. The CDR3 length is 16 residues. The germline gives CDR1 MNHEY, CDR2 SVGEGT. The CDR3 bases are TGTGCCAGCAGTTACGGTGGGACAGGCACTAACTATGGCTACACCTTC. Translation: CASSYGGTGTNYGYTF.

This clonotype was detected a few times. The chain is built from TRBV30 and TRBJ1-1; a possible D gene is TRBD1 (5 bases). V lost 3 bases, J lost 1 base, and 12 bases lay in between. Germline V CDR1 and CDR2: GTSNPN, SVGIG (reference sequence). This CDR3 spans 14 amino acids. CDR3 residues: CAWRGGPKNTEAFF. Written as DNA, the CDR3 is TGTGCCTGGAGGGGGGGACCGAAGAACACTGAAGCTTTCTTT.